This is a list of T cell receptor beta chains from one sample in a study of T cell responses to AZD1222 COVID-19 vaccine. The method was immunoSEQ multiplex PCR; TCRdb's version includes in-frame clones alone and lacks a portion of them. The sample includes some 150,000 clones, 75% to 85% of them seen just once. The source was peripheral blood, collected 28 days after the second dose of the MenACWY control vaccine. The receptors shown here come from an adult who received the MenACWY meningococcal vaccine as a control. Each CDR3 is given with its conserved first and last residue. D genes are given only for firm matches. Some rows have no size entry. The others give once, few or many, or a class for an expanded clone.

v_gene	d_gene	abundance	j_gene	len	CDR3nt	CDR3aa
TRBV15	TRBD1	.	TRBJ1-3	15	TGTGCCACCAGCAGACACCAGGGGGTAGGAAACACCATATATTTT	CATSRHQGVGNTIYF
TRBV9	TRBD1	few	TRBJ2-5	16	TGTGCCAGCAGCGCACGGGGGACAGGGGGCCAAGAGACCCAGTACTTC	CASSARGTGGQETQYF
TRBV11-2	TRBD2	few	TRBJ2-2	18	TGTGCCAGCAGCTGGGGACTAGCGGGATGGGCGAACACCGGGGAGCTGTTTTTT	CASSWGLAGWANTGELFF
TRBV19	TRBD2	.	TRBJ2-5	13	TGTGCCACCACTGGGGAGGGCCGGGAGACCCAGTACTTC	CATTGEGRETQYF
TRBV12-3/TRBV12-4	TRBD1	.	TRBJ1-1	13	TGTGCCAGCAACCCCACAGGGGGACCTGGGGCTTTCTTT	CASNPTGGPGAFF
TRBV4-3	TRBD2	.	TRBJ2-7	15	TGCGCCAGCAGCCAGTCGGTACTAGCGATTTACGAGCAGTACTTC	CASSQSVLAIYEQYF
TRBV5-4	.	.	TRBJ2-5	13	TGTGCCAGCAGGCCAGGGAACCAAGAGACCCAGTACTTC	CASRPGNQETQYF
TRBV5-1	.	once	TRBJ2-5	14	TGCGCCAGCAGCTTACAGGGTGTTGGGGAGACCCAGTACTTC	CASSLQGVGETQYF
TRBV4-1	TRBD1	.	TRBJ1-2	14	TGCGCCAGCAGCCAAGAGGACAGGGTCTATGGCTACACCTTC	CASSQEDRVYGYTF
TRBV6-6	TRBD2	.	TRBJ2-6	15	TGTGCCAGCAGTACGGGGGGGGTCGGGGCCAACGTCCTGACTTTC	CASSTGGVGANVLTF
TRBV1	.	.	TRBJ1-1	16	TGCACCAGCAGCCAATACGCTCTGGGGCCGGACACTGAAGCTTTCTTT	CTSSQYALGPDTEAFF
TRBV7-6	.	.	TRBJ2-1	12	TGTGCCAGCAGCTTAGTCGACAATGAGCAGTTCTTC	CASSLVDNEQFF
TRBV2	.	.	TRBJ1-6	14	TGTGCCAGCAGTGAATTGGACTTCTTGGGAGCCCTCCACTTT	CASSELDFLGALHF
TRBV1	.	.	TRBJ2-4	16	TGCACCAGCAGCCAAACACCGACGGGTGCCAAAAACATTCAGTACTTC	CTSSQTPTGAKNIQYF